The 9 T cell receptor beta chains below come from one sample, sequenced in a study of regulatory T cells in long-lasting Graves disease. The authors built TCR beta libraries using iRepertoire HTBI primers and Arm-PCR of CDR3 regions. Each CDR3 protein gets one entry after TCRdb re-called the multiplex PCR reads with MiXCR. The sample contains around 450,000 distinct CDR3 sequences, around a fifth of which appear only once. Time point: persistent/refractory GD, antithyroid drugs over 5 years with positive TRAb. PBMCs were the source of the RNA used for TCR sequencing. The source was peripheral blood mononuclear cells (PBMCs), collected when the disease was refractory, from a patient treated with antithyroid drugs. Receptors originate from a female donor with Graves disease.

The chain is built from TRBV6-1 and TRBJ2-1; D assignment may be TRBD1 or TRBD2 (5 bases each). Germline-derived CDR1 and CDR2 are MNHNS and SASEGT. The CDR3 spans 13 residues. Trimming stripped 5 bases from V and 4 bases from J, with 9 bases between. DNA for the CDR3: TGTGCCAGCAGTCCCGGGGCTTACAATGAGCAGTTCTTC. Protein product: CASSPGAYNEQFF.

In its sample, this clonotype was seen many times. CDR3 nucleotides: TGTGCCAGCGCAAGCCAGGCGGCAGGGCTGAACACTGAAGCTTTCTTT. It yields the protein CASASQAAGLNTEAFF. This chain joins TRBV28 and TRBJ1-1; TRBD1 is a possible D gene (5 bases). V was pared by 8 bases and J by 0 bases, with 19 bases between. The CDR3 runs to 16 residues. Germline V gene data show CDR1 as MDHEN and CDR2 as SYDVKM.

This clonotype was counted a few times. The chain links TRBV6-1 to TRBJ2-7; TRBD1 is a possible D gene (6 bases). V lost 8 bases to trimming and J lost 6 bases, with 23 bases between them. CDR3 length equals 15 residues. Germline CDR1 is MNHNS and CDR2 is SASEGT. The chain's CDR3 is CASALTGIRVSEQYF. The DNA for the CDR3 is TGTGCCAGCGCCCTTACAGGGATCCGGGTTAGCGAGCAGTACTTC.

This clonotype was observed many times. The chain combines TRBV28 with TRBJ2-2; no clear D. Trimming removed 2 bases at V and 2 bases at J, with 9 bases between. The CDR3 covers 15 residues. The germline gives CDR1 MDHEN, CDR2 SYDVKM. DNA of the CDR3: TGTGCCAGCAGTTTAGAGGTGGAAAACACCGGGGAGCTGTTTTTT. Amino acid sequence: CASSLEVENTGELFF. Full variable domain (missing parts from reference TRBV28 and TRBJ2-2): DVKVTQSSRYLVKRTGEKVFLECVQDMDHENMFWYRQDPGLGLRLIYFSYDVKMKEKGDIPEGYSVSREKKERFSLILESASTNQTSMYLCASSLEVENTGELFFGEGSRLTVL.

This clonotype was counted many times. The J gene is TRBJ1-1, the V gene TRBV13, with D tentatively TRBD1 (6 bases). Germline CDR1 PRHDT, CDR2 FYEKMQ (reference sequence). The CDR3 contains 15 residues. Trimming stripped 3 bases from V and 2 bases from J, with 13 bases between. The CDR3 spells CASSLGWTANTEAFF. The DNA for the CDR3 is TGTGCCAGCAGCTTGGGATGGACAGCAAACACTGAAGCTTTCTTT.

This rearrangement joins TRBV7-9 to TRBJ1-1; possible D gene TRBD1, 5 bases. This CDR3 is 15 amino acids long. Germline CDR1 SEHNR, CDR2 FQNEAQ (reference sequence). Trimming shortened V by 2 bases and J by 1 base, and 11 bases separated the two germline ends. The CDR3 loop is CASSLRGLGNTEAFF. The CDR3 DNA reads TGTGCCAGCAGCTTACGGGGCCTAGGGAACACTGAAGCTTTCTTT.

This clonotype was observed many times. This chain uses TRBV3-1 with TRBJ1-1; TRBD1 agrees at 7 bases. Germline CDR1 LGHDT, CDR2 YNNKEL (reference sequence). The V segment lost 3 bases and the J segment 5 bases; nucleotides outside the gene matches: 6. The CDR3 totals 14 residues. The CDR3 loop is CASSHGRGRTEAFF. CDR3 sequence (DNA): TGTGCCAGCAGCCATGGCAGGGGGAGGACTGAAGCTTTCTTT.

The sample holds a few counts of this clonotype. The gene calls are TRBV4-2 and TRBJ2-2, with D uncertain. CDR1 LGHNA and CDR2 YNFKEQ come from the germline V gene. This CDR3 spans 17 amino acids. V was cut by 1 base and J by 9 bases, with 21 bases left in between. The CDR3 coding sequence is TGTGCCAGCAGCCAAGCCTCCACTTTATCTAGGGTCAGGGAGCTGTTTTTT. This gives the protein CASSQASTLSRVRELFF.

This clonotype was observed a handful of times. The chain couples TRBV30 to TRBJ2-1; D remains unclear. The CDR3 has 15 amino acids. The germline V gene has CDR1 GTSNPN and CDR2 SVGIG (reference sequence). The V end was cut by 1 base, the J end by 0 bases, with 10 bases between. CDR3 nucleotides: TGTGCCTGGAGTGGAGTCAGACACTCCTACAATGAGCAGTTCTTC. Translating it yields CAWSGVRHSYNEQFF. The variable domain in full, with the rest retrieved from reference TRBV30 and TRBJ2-1, is SQTIHQWPATLVQPVGSPLSLECTVEGTSNPNLYWYRQAAGRGLQLLFYSVGIGQISSEVPQNLSASRPQDRQFILSSKKLLLSDSGFYLCAWSGVRHSYNEQFFGPGTRLTVL.